The 5 T cell receptor beta chains reported below all come from one sample, sequenced in a study of CD8+ T cells in alopecia areata. The treatment denotes: oral pan-JAK inhibitor, 5-10 mg twice daily. RNA extraction was followed by reverse transcription into cDNA, which acted as the sequencing template. Sequencing was performed with immunoSEQ multiplex PCR; in TCRdb, only in-frame clones are kept and a portion is missing. The data hold some 200,000 clones, with 58% observed a single time. The input for sequencing was CD4+ T cells sorted from blood, taken at week 24, from a patient treated with tofacitinib. The receptors were gathered from a human donor with alopecia areata.

The J gene is TRBJ1-5, the V gene TRBV7-2; 9 bases map to TRBD1. The V gene end was trimmed by 5 bases and the J gene end by 1 base; junction bases not matched to a gene: 6. Germline loops: CDR1 SGHTA, CDR2 FQGNSA. The CDR3 loop spans 16 amino acids. The CDR3 reads CASSRGGQGSNQPQHF. As DNA, the CDR3 is TGTGCCAGCAGCCGAGGGGGACAGGGAAGCAATCAGCCCCAGCATTTT.

CDR3 DNA sequence: TGTGCCAGCAGCTTAGCGGGGAGGGATCCCGAGTTCTTC. Amino acids: CASSLAGRDPEFF. The chain combines TRBV7-9 with TRBJ2-1; 7 positions agree with TRBD2. Germline trimming cut 0 bases from V and 14 bases from J; bases unmatched to any gene: 7. The V gene's germline CDR1 is SEHNR and CDR2 FQNEAQ (reference sequence). CDR3 length equals 13 residues.

In this sample, this clone turned up a few times. The V call is TRBV29-1, the J call TRBJ2-5; D assignment may be TRBD1 or TRBD2 (5 bases each). The CDR3 has 14 amino acids. V dropped 3 bases and J dropped 5 bases, with 16 bases sitting between them. Germline loops: CDR1 SQVTM, CDR2 ANQGSEA. In DNA form, the CDR3 reads TGCAGCGTTGACCCCCGCAGGGCGGGCGAGACCCAGTACTTC. This translates into CSVDPRRAGETQYF.

This rearrangement joins TRBV5-5 to TRBJ2-3; D may be TRBD2 (5 bases). This CDR3 spans 13 amino acids. The ends were cut back, 0 bases at V and 8 bases at J, with 10 bases in the middle. The germline V gene encodes CDR1 SGHKS and CDR2 YYEKEE (reference sequence). CDR3 loop: CASSLAREGTQYF. In DNA form, the CDR3 reads TGTGCCAGCAGCTTGGCTCGGGAAGGTACGCAGTATTTT.

CDR3 amino acids: CASSVVGGAEQFF. CDR3 coding DNA: TGTGCCAGCAGCGTAGTCGGGGGGGCTGAGCAGTTCTTC. This chain connects TRBV9 to TRBJ2-1; 8 bases line up with TRBD2. CDR1 SGDLS and CDR2 YYNGEE come from the germline V gene. The CDR3 has 13 amino acids. After removal of 0 bases from V and 9 bases from J, the junction contained 2 bases not matched to a gene.